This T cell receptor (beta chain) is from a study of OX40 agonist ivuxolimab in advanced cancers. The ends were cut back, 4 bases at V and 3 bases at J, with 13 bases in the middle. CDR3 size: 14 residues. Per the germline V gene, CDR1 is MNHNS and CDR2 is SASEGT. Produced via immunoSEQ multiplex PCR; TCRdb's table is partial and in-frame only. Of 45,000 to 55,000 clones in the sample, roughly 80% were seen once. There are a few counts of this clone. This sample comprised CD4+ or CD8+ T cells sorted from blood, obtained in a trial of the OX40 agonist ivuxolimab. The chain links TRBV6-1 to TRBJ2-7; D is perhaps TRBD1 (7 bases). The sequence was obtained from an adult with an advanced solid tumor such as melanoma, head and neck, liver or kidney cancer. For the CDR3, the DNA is TGTGCCAGCAGTGGACAGGGACTCTTCTACGAGCAGTACTTC. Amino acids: CASSGQGLFYEQYF.